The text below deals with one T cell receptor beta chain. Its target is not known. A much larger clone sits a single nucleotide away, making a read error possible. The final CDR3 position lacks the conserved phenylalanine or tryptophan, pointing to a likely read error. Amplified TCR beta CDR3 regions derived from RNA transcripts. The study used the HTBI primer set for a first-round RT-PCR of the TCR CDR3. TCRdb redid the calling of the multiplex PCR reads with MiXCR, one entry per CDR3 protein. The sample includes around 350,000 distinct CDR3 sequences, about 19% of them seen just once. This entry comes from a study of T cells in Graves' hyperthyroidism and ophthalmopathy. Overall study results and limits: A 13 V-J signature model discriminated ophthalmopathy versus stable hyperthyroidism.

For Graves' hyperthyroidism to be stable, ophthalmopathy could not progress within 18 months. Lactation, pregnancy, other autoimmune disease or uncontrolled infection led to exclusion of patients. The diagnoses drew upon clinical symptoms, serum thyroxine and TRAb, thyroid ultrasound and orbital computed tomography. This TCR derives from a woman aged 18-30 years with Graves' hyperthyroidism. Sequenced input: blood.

CDR3: CSALRGQKAGYTY. The CDR3 DNA reads TGCAGCGCACTCCGTGGACAGAAGGCTGGCTACACCTAC. V gene TRBV20-1 combines with J gene TRBJ1-2; tentatively, D is TRBD1 (6 bases). CDR3 length: 13 amino acids. CDR1 and CDR2 (germline): DFQATT, SNEGSKA (reference sequence).